Following are 3 T cell receptor beta chains from one sample sequenced in a study of cytomegalovirus exposure and HLA in healthy donors. Vbeta (60) and Jbeta (13) primers were used in the PCR. Measured with immunoSEQ multiplex PCR; TCRdb has only the in-frame clones, and not every one. The data contain around 94,000 clones, more than 70% of them singletons. Sequenced sample: PBMCs. The source of these receptors is a woman between 55 and 75 years old in good health and CMV-seropositive.

The CDR3 DNA is TGCGCCAGCAGCTTGGGGGCGGGAGGAACGGGGAATGAGCAGTTCTTC. It encodes CASSLGAGGTGNEQFF. This chain joins TRBV5-1 and TRBJ2-1; 8 positions match TRBD2. This CDR3 spans 16 amino acids. With V trimmed by 0 bases and J by 7 bases, 9 bases remained unmatched. Looked up from germline, CDR1 is SGHRS and CDR2 is YFSETQ.

The chain has TRBV18 and TRBJ1-4; 10 bases match TRBD1. CDR1 KGHSH and CDR2 LQKENI come from the germline V gene. This CDR3 region has 16 residues. V shed 3 bases, J shed 10 bases, and the junction held 11 bases outside the gene matches. The CDR3 here is CASSPGTGAPDAKLFF. CDR3 in DNA: TGTGCCAGCTCACCCGGGACAGGGGCCCCTGACGCAAAACTGTTTTTT.

The chain joins TRBV7-2 to TRBJ2-7, with 10 positions matching TRBD1. V was clipped by 5 bases and J by 1 base; unmatched bases: 5. Per germline, CDR1 SGHTA and CDR2 FQGNSA. The CDR3 spans 15 residues. The CDR3 DNA reads TGTGCCAGCAGCATTCCGGGACAGGGGTCCTACGAGCAGTACTTC. Its translation is CASSIPGQGSYEQYF.